One and the same sample provided the 25 T cell receptor beta chains below, sequenced in a study of CD8+CD57+ T cells in acquired aplastic anemia. CDR3 and TCR beta VDJ profiling relied on genomic DNA as the template. TCRdb recomputed calls from the reads with MiXCR, one row per CDR3 protein. The data hold 250,000 to 300,000 distinct CDR3 sequences, with around 60% observed a single time. The source material was sorted CD4+, CD8+, or CD8+CD57+ T cells (not recorded which) from PBMCs. The source is a human donor with severe aplastic anemia or a healthy control (not recorded which).

This clonotype was counted at least ten times. The chain combines TRBV29-1 with TRBJ1-1, with D maybe TRBD1 (5 bases). The CDR3 is made up of 14 amino acids. V was shortened by 3 bases and J by 4 bases, with 15 bases between the two germline ends. Germline assignment: CDR1 SQVTM and CDR2 ANQGSEA. The CDR3 here is CSVDGTGRRTEAFF. The CDR3 coding sequence is TGCAGCGTTGACGGTACGGGACGACGCACTGAAGCTTTCTTT.

V usage is TRBV7-3 and J usage is TRBJ2-1; maybe TRBD2 (6 bases). The germline V gene encodes CDR1 SGHTA and CDR2 FQGTGA. With 5 bases removed from V and 9 bases from J, the gap between germline ends came to 14 bases. The CDR3 totals 13 residues. The CDR3 bases are TGTGCCAGCAGCCCCATGGCGGGGAGTGAGCAGTTCTTC. Translating it yields CASSPMAGSEQFF.

This chain connects TRBV29-1 to TRBJ2-1; D is ambiguous. Germline V gene sequence: CDR1 SQVTM, CDR2 ANQGSEA. The V end lost 4 bases, the J end lost 4 bases, and 8 bases lay between the germline ends. This CDR3 spans 12 amino acids. This chain's CDR3 is CSVASGYNEQFF. As DNA, the CDR3 is TGCAGCGTTGCCTCCGGGTACAATGAGCAGTTCTTC.

This chain links TRBV19 with TRBJ1-1; perhaps TRBD1 as D (6 bases). This CDR3 is 15 amino acids long. The V gene lost 3 bases and the J gene lost 3 bases, with 14 bases spanning the gap. Germline V gives CDR1 LNHDA, CDR2 SQIVND (reference sequence). The chain's CDR3 is CASSIVGTRHTEAFF. CDR3 in DNA: TGTGCCAGTAGTATTGTAGGGACACGGCACACTGAAGCTTTCTTT.

For this clonotype: One end of the junction is discordant with germline, which a read error may explain. The V gene is TRBV15, the J gene TRBJ2-1, with D unclear. From germline, CDR1 is LNHNV and CDR2 YYDKDF (reference sequence). The CDR3 covers 14 residues. The CDR3 nucleotides read TGTGCCACCAGCAGAGCCCGACCAGCCAATGAGCAGTCCTTC. It encodes CATSRARPANEQSF.

This clonotype was found many times. The chain recombines TRBV12-3 or TRBV12-4 with TRBJ1-1; unclear D gene. The CDR3 loop spans 12 amino acids. V lost 5 bases and J 6 bases, leaving 10 bases between the germline ends. The CDR3: CASSRGFAEAFF. In DNA form, the CDR3 reads TGTGCCAGCAGTAGAGGGTTCGCTGAAGCTTTCTTT.

This chain connects TRBV20-1 to TRBJ2-5, with 11 bases fitting TRBD2. There are 14 residues in the CDR3. Losses at the gene ends were 0 bases for V and 5 bases for J; bases not matched to a gene: 2. From germline, CDR1 is DFQATT and CDR2 SNEGSKA (reference sequence). The CDR3: CSARDRLAGETQYF. Here the CDR3 DNA reads TGCAGTGCTAGAGATCGACTAGCGGGGGAGACCCAGTACTTC.

A note on this clonotype: This may be a read error, as it is one base from a much larger clone. The chain couples TRBV6-5 to TRBJ1-2; 9 bases map to TRBD1. Germline values: CDR1 MNHEY, CDR2 SVGAGI. CDR3 length equals 15 residues. The chain's CDR3 is CASSSWDRAFYGYAF. The CDR3 DNA follows: TGTGCCAGCAGTTCCTGGGACAGGGCCTTCTATGGCTACGCCTTC.

This clonotype was picked up many times. The chain couples TRBV5-1 to TRBJ2-7; 10 positions agree with TRBD1. V was clipped by 0 bases and J by 2 bases; unmatched bases: 2. The CDR3 contains 15 residues. CDR1 and CDR2 from the germline V gene are SGHRS and YFSETQ. The CDR3: CASSLGGTGAYEQYF. The CDR3 coding sequence is TGCGCCAGCAGCTTGGGGGGGACAGGGGCCTACGAGCAGTACTTC. The complete variable domain, with remaining parts taken from reference TRBV5-1 and TRBJ2-7, reads KAGVTQTPRYLIKTRGQQVTLSCSPISGHRSVSWYQQTPGQGLQFLFEYFSETQRNKGNFPGRFSGRQFSNSRSEMNVSTLELGDSALYLCASSLGGTGAYEQYFGPGTRLTVT.

In nucleotides, the CDR3 is TGTGCCAGCAGTGAACGGATGATGAACACTGAAGCTTTCTTT. This translates into CASSERMMNTEAFF. The gene calls are TRBV2 and TRBJ2-2, with unresolved D. The J call is doubtful: the DNA matches TRBJ1-1 better. The V gene's germline CDR1 is SNHLY and CDR2 FYNNEI. This CDR3 spans 14 amino acids.

Comments on this clonotype: A much larger clonotype is one base distant, so this may be a read error. The chain carries TRBV6-5 and TRBJ1-2, with D tentatively TRBD1 (5 bases). This CDR3 has 16 amino acids. The germline CDR1 and CDR2 sequences are MNHEY and SVGAGI. V was trimmed by 5 bases and J by 8 bases, leaving 24 bases between them. CDR3 loop: CASSGPIGRAFGGYTF. CDR3 nucleotide sequence: TGTGCCAGCAGTGGCCCGATTGGCAGGGCGTTCGGGGGCTACACCTTC.

This clonotype turned up a few times. The chain uses TRBV10-3 and TRBJ1-6; TRBD1 agrees at 9 bases. The CDR3 spans 16 residues. Germline V lookup: CDR1 ENHRY, CDR2 SYGVKD. With 10 bases clipped from V and 7 bases from J, the junction kept 14 bases outside the gene matches. The CDR3, as DNA: TGTGCCAGCAGGACACAGGGGGCGCCTCTAAATTCACCCCTCCACTTT. It yields the protein CASRTQGAPLNSPLHF.

The V gene is TRBV5-4, the J gene TRBJ1-1; no clear D. The ends were cut back, 4 bases at V and 1 base at J, with 11 bases in the middle. In germline, CDR1 is SGHNT, CDR2 YYREEE (reference sequence). This CDR3 contains 14 residues. CDR3 DNA: TGTGCCAGCAGCCTTCTGGCACGGAACACTGAAGCTTTCTTT. As protein: CASSLLARNTEAFF. Filled out from reference TRBV5-4 and TRBJ1-1, the complete variable domain reads ETGVTQSPTHLIKTRGQQVTLRCSSQSGHNTVSWYQQALGQGPQFIFQYYREEENGRGNFPPRFSGLQFPNYSSELNVNALELDDSALYLCASSLLARNTEAFFGQGTRLTVV.

The chain carries TRBV7-2 and TRBJ1-5; D gene unclear. The CDR3 is 14 amino acids. The V gene lost 4 bases and the J gene lost 6 bases, with 13 bases spanning the gap. Germline CDR1 SGHTA, CDR2 FQGNSA. Here the CDR3 DNA reads TGTGCCAGCAGCTCCGCTGGGTTTCCTCAGCCCCAGCATTTT. This gives the protein CASSSAGFPQPQHF.

This clonotype was picked up many times. This chain joins TRBV27 and TRBJ1-6; D is perhaps TRBD1 (6 bases). The CDR3 is made up of 15 amino acids. The germline V gene has CDR1 MNHEY and CDR2 SMNVEV (reference sequence). Trimming took 6 bases from V and 6 from J, leaving 15 bases between them. CDR3 DNA sequence: TGTGCCAGCAGAATTACCGGGACACTTAATTCACCCCTCCACTTT. This gives the protein CASRITGTLNSPLHF.

The J gene is TRBJ2-3, the V gene TRBV7-9; TRBD1 might be the D (5 bases). The CDR3 has 14 residues. Trimming removed 2 bases at V and 5 bases at J, with 11 bases between. Germline assignment: CDR1 SEHNR and CDR2 FQNEAQ (reference sequence). The DNA of the CDR3 is TGTGCCAGCAGCTTACGCAGGGTAGGAGATACGCAGTATTTT. It translates to CASSLRRVGDTQYF.

This clonotype was observed a handful of times. This CDR3 is CASSSGTSDYNEQFF. CDR3 DNA sequence: TGTGCCAGCAGTTCCGGGACTAGCGATTACAATGAGCAGTTCTTC. This chain joins TRBV7-8 and TRBJ2-1; 10 nucleotides match TRBD2. Unmatched junction bases numbered 6, after V lost 6 bases and J lost 4 bases. Germline V lookup: CDR1 SGHVS, CDR2 FQNEAQ. This CDR3 is built from 15 residues.

This chain connects TRBV7-9 to TRBJ2-5; weak D call: TRBD1 (6 bases). V lost 0 bases and J 0 bases, leaving 8 bases between the germline ends. This CDR3 spans 15 amino acids. Germline CDR1 SEHNR, CDR2 FQNEAQ (reference sequence). CDR3 amino acids: CASSLAWDNQETQYF. The CDR3 nucleotides are TGTGCCAGCAGCTTAGCGTGGGACAACCAAGAGACCCAGTACTTC.

The CDR3 nucleotides are TGTGCCAGCAGTCGGGCGGGATACAATGAGCAGTTCTTC. It encodes CASSRAGYNEQFF. The chain has TRBV25-1 and TRBJ2-1, with a tentative D call TRBD2 (6 bases). Between the trimmed V and J ends, which lost 5 bases and 4 bases, there was a span of 9 bases. Germline V gene data show CDR1 as MGHDK and CDR2 as SYGVNS. The CDR3 consists of 13 residues.

This clonotype occurred many times. The chain joins TRBV12-3 or TRBV12-4 to TRBJ2-7; 10 nucleotides match TRBD2. V lost 5 bases, J lost 6 bases, and 13 bases stayed unmatched. The CDR3 is 16 residues long. The CDR3 spells CASSPRTGTSASEQYF. The CDR3 DNA reads as TGTGCCAGCAGTCCGCGAACCGGGACTAGCGCATCCGAGCAGTACTTC.

This clonotype was observed at least ten times. The chain joins TRBV6-1 to TRBJ2-7, with 10 bases lining up with TRBD1. This CDR3 comprises 16 residues. Germline V gene data show CDR1 as MNHNS and CDR2 as SASEGT. Trimming at V came to 3 bases and at J to 2 bases, leaving 7 bases not matched to a gene. The CDR3 DNA sequence: TGTGCCAGCAGTGAGGGGGGGACAGGGGCGACCTACGAGCAGTACTTC. Amino acids: CASSEGGTGATYEQYF.

The chain combines TRBV19 with TRBJ1-5, with TRBD1 identical over 9 bases. This CDR3 is built from 15 residues. Germline V CDR1 and CDR2: LNHDA, SQIVND (reference sequence). The ends lost 3 bases at V and 3 bases at J; junction bases unmatched: 3. The CDR3 region is CASSIRDRANQPQHF. The CDR3 DNA sequence: TGTGCCAGTAGTATCAGGGACAGGGCCAATCAGCCCCAGCATTTT.

The chain recombines TRBV20-1 with TRBJ2-7, with D unresolved. Germline CDR1 reads DFQATT; CDR2 reads SNEGSKA (reference sequence). The CDR3 loop spans 14 amino acids. With 3 bases removed from V and 7 bases from J, the gap between germline ends came to 19 bases. The CDR3 spells CSARPLRDWEEQYF. CDR3 bases: TGCAGTGCTAGGCCCCTCCGCGACTGGGAAGAGCAGTACTTC.

J is TRBJ2-7 and V is TRBV11-3; 12 bases line up with TRBD2. Unmatched junction bases numbered 6, after V lost 7 bases and J lost 2 bases. The CDR3 runs to 15 residues. CDR1 and CDR2 from the germline V gene are SGHNT and YENEEA. CDR3 DNA: TGTGCCAGCACCTTCCTAGCGGGAGGGGCCTACGAGCAGTACTTC. This codes for CASTFLAGGAYEQYF.

Ten or more counts support this clonotype. This chain links TRBV9 with TRBJ1-1; 8 positions agree with TRBD1. Germline assignment: CDR1 SGDLS and CDR2 YYNGEE. V was pared by 0 bases and J by 1 base, with 2 bases of the junction left unmatched. CDR3 size: 15 residues. Here the CDR3 reads CASSVVQGANTEAFF. In DNA form, the CDR3 reads TGTGCCAGCAGCGTAGTGCAGGGGGCGAACACTGAAGCTTTCTTT.